The present T cell receptor beta chain was sequenced within a study of vaccination effects on CD4 cells after COVID-19. Points from the study as a whole: Both infection-induced and vaccine-induced clones contracted markedly at late post-vaccination timepoints.

The CDR3 contains 16 residues. CDR1 SGDLS and CDR2 YYNGEE come from the germline V gene. V dropped 0 bases and J dropped 0 bases, with 12 bases sitting between them. About this clone: Its antigen is undetermined.

In the ViraFEST assay, antigen-specific CD4+ clonotypes were identified by expansion after peptide-pool stimulation. Scientists isolated CD4+ T cells after an approximately 10-day culture period ended. Each participant was given two doses of one vaccine (BNT162b2 or mRNA-1273). The vaccine recipients had no prior SARS-CoV-2 infection, with negative nucleocapsid antibodies. Cultures used roughly 1.8 million PBMC per well, 9 to 10 IU/ml IL-2 and roughly 10 ug/ml peptides. The method was immunoSEQ multiplex PCR; TCRdb's version includes in-frame clones alone and lacks a portion of them. The data contain tens of thousands of clones, roughly 76% of them singletons.

The source was CD4+ T cells from PBMCs cultured with SARS-CoV-2 spike peptides, collected after COVID-19 vaccination. The receptor was derived from a human donor who received a COVID-19 vaccine. Some clones in this sample may be carry-over from other donors' samples. This chain links TRBV9 with TRBJ2-5, with a possible D match to TRBD1 (5 bases). CDR3 protein: CASSVDQGFYQETQYF. The CDR3 DNA reads TGTGCCAGCAGCGTAGATCAGGGTTTTTACCAAGAGACCCAGTACTTC.